This entry describes one T cell receptor (beta chain). Antigen specificity is unknown. The V and J ends lost 4 bases and 7 bases respectively, with 19 bases between them. Germline CDR1 is SNHLY and CDR2 is FYNNEI. The CDR3 contains 15 residues. The data were taken from a study of vaccination and CD4 T cells after COVID-19. Study-wide background: Convalescent donors were composed of six males and four females, of whom two were Hispanic.

General study findings and limits: It was found that, in convalescent patients, 304 of 307 vaccine-specific clones were spike mono-reactive.

Cultured CD4+ T-cell DNA underwent Oncomine TCR Beta short-read sequencing. TCRdb recomputed calls from the PCR reads with MiXCR, one row per CDR3 protein. The sample contains around 7,400 distinct CDR3 sequences, 53% of which appear only once. Treatment meaning: 10-day PBMC culture with coronavirus spike peptide pools or control peptides (ViraFEST assay). From the unexposed donor, CD4+ T cells were collected ahead of the COVID-19 pandemic (2011-2018). Per well, two million PBMCs were cultured in the presence of approximately 9 IU/ml IL-2 and 10 ug/ml peptide pools. The sample comprised CD4+ T cells from blood, cultured in vitro. The chain joins TRBV2 to TRBJ1-1, with TRBD1 as a possible D gene (6 bases). This sequence originates from a human donor in good health. Here the CDR3 DNA reads TGTGCCAGCAGTGCAACTACAGGGATCTACCTTGAAGCTTTCTTT. This gives the protein CASSATTGIYLEAFF.